This T cell receptor beta chain was sequenced in a study of response to subunit inactivated influenza vaccine. Study results and caveats: Seasonal influenza vaccination, on each occasion, was suggested by the authors to recruit few new T cells.

Germline loops: CDR1 SGHAT, CDR2 FQNNGV. Deletions cut 0 bases from V and 2 bases from J, with 8 bases between. The CDR3 contains 14 residues. TCRdb reprocessed the RT-PCR reads with MiXCR, giving one entry per CDR3 protein. The sample lists fewer than 550,000 distinct CDR3 sequences; roughly 23% were seen once. This clonotype was counted a few times. Antigen unknown. Material: CD4+ T cells sorted from PBMCs, obtained around 5 days after vaccination. This receptor was taken from a man in his fifties who received an inactivated influenza vaccine. This sequence joins TRBV11-2 and TRBJ2-7, with no clear D. CDR3 in amino acids: CASSLDLTAYEQYF. The CDR3 DNA sequence: TGTGCCAGCAGCTTAGATCTCACAGCCTACGAGCAGTACTTC.